Described below is a single TCR beta chain sequence and its context. Its antigen is unknown. The record originates from a study of early T cells in non-severe SARS-CoV-2 infection. Study-level background: Bulk RNA from unsorted whole blood was sequenced; chains were unpaired.

Notes on the study in general: Matching results from VDJdb favored anti-spike CD8 responses, leaving private and CD4 specificities undetected.

Germline loops: CDR1 SGHRS, CDR2 YFSETQ. The V end lost 0 bases, the J end lost 3 bases, and 10 bases lay between the germline ends. The CDR3 runs 14 residues. In the library, individual cDNA molecules carried attached unique molecular identifiers. Via MiXCR, TCRdb re-called the 5' RACE reads, giving one row per CDR3 protein. The table shows under 75,000 distinct CDR3 sequences, with roughly 13% occurring only once. The rearrangement joins TRBV5-1 to TRBJ2-7; TRBD1 might be the D (6 bases). This sequence was found in an adult who was a healthcare worker with PCR-confirmed SARS-CoV-2 infection or an uninfected control (not recorded which). Sequenced sample: whole blood. The CDR3 protein is CASSLVTGFYEQYF. In DNA, the CDR3 is TGCGCCAGCAGCTTGGTGACAGGATTCTACGAGCAGTACTTC. Full variable domain (missing parts from reference TRBV5-1 and TRBJ2-7): KAGVTQTPRYLIKTRGQQVTLSCSPISGHRSVSWYQQTPGQGLQFLFEYFSETQRNKGNFPGRFSGRQFSNSRSEMNVSTLELGDSALYLCASSLVTGFYEQYFGPGTRLTVT.